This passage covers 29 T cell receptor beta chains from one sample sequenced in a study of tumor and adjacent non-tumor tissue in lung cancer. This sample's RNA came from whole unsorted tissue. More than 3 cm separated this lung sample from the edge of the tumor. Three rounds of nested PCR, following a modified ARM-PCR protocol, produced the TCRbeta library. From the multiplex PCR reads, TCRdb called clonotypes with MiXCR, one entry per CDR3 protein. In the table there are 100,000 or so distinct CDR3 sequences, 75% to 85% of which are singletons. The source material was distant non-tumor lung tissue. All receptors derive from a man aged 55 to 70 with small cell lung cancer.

CDR3 sequence: CASIGDTIYF. The DNA for the CDR3 is TGTGCCAGCATCGGAGACACCATATATTTT. The V call is TRBV4-2, the J call TRBJ1-3; no reliable D call. The CDR3 loop spans 10 amino acids. Between the trimmed V and J ends, which lost 7 bases and 8 bases, there was a span of 6 bases. Germline lookup yields CDR1 LGHNA and CDR2 YNFKEQ.

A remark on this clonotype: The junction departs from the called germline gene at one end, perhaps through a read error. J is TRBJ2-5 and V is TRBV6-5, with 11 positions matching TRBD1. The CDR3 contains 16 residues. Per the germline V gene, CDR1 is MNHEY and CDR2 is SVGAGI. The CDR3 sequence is CASSYVRTGGKETQYF. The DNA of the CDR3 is TGTGCCAGCAGTTACGTTCGGACAGGGGGCAAAGAGACCCAGTACTTT.

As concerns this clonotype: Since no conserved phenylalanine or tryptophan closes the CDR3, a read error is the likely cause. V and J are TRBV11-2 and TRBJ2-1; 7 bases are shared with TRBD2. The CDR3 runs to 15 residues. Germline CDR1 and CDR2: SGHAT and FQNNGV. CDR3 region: CASSLENSGYDEQFL. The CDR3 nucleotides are TGTGCCAGCAGCCTAGAAAATAGCGGGTACGATGAGCAGTTCTTA.

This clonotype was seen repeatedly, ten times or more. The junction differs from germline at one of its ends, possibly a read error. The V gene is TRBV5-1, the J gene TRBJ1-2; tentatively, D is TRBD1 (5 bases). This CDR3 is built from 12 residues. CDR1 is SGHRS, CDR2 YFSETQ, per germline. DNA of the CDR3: TGCGCCGGCAGCCCCGGACAAGGAGGCTACACCTTC. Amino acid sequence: CAGSPGQGGYTF.

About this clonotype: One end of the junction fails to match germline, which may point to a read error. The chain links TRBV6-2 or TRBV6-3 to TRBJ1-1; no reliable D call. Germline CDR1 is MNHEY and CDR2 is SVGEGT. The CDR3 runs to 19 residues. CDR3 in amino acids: CASSYDRELSVDVNTESFF. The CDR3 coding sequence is TGTGCAAGCAGTTACGATAGGGAGCTTTCAGTGGACGTGAACACTGAATCTTTCTTT.

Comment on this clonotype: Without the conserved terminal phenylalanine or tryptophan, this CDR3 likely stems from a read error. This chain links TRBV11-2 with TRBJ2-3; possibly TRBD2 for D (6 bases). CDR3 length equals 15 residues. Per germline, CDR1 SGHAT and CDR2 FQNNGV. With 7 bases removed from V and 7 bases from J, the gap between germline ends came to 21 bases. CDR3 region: CASTSGGIPGHTQYL. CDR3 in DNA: TGTGCCAGCACCTCCGGAGGGATTCCGGGACATACGCAGTATTTG.

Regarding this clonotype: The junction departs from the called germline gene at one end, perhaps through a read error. This CDR3 reads CTSSQNDRSSYNSPLHF. The CDR3 DNA reads as TGTACCAGTAGCCAAAACGACAGAAGCTCCTATAATTCACCCCTCCACTTT. The chain employs TRBV13 and TRBJ1-6, with D possibly being TRBD1 (5 bases). This CDR3 is built from 17 residues. Germline assignment: CDR1 PRHDT and CDR2 FYEKMQ (reference sequence). Full variable domain (missing parts from reference TRBV13 and TRBJ1-6): AAGVIQSPRHLIKEKRETATLKCYPIPRHDTVYWYQQGPGQDPQFLISFYEKMQSDKGSIPDRFSAQQFSDYHSELNMSSLELGDSALYFCTSSQNDRSSYNSPLHFGNGTRLTVT.

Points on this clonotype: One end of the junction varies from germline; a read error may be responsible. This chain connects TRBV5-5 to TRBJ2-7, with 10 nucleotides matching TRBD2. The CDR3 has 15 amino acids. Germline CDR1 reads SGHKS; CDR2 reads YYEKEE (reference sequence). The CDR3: CAISYGNSGRSEQYF. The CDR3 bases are TGTGCCATCAGCTACGGGAATAGCGGGAGGAGCGAGCAGTACTTC.

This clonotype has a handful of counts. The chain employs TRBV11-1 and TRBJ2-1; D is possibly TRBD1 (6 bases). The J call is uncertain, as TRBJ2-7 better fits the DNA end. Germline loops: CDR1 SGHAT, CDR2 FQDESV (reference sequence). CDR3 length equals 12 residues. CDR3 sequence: CATRGLDGEQYF. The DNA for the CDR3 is TGTGCCACCAGGGGCTTAGATGGTGAACAGTACTTC.

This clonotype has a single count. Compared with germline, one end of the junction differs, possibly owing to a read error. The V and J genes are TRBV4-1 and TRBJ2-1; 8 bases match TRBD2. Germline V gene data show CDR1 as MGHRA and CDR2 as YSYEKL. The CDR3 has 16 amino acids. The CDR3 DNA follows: TGCGCAAGCAACCCCCGTGGTAGCGGGACCTTGATGGAGCAGTTCTTC. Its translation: CASNPRGSGTLMEQFF.

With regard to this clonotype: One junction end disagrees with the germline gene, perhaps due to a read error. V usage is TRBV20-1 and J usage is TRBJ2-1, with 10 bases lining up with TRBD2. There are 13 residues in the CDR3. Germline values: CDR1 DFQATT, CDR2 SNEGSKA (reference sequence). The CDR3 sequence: CIARGTSDIEQFF. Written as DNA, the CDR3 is TGCATTGCTAGGGGGACTAGCGATATTGAGCAGTTCTTC.

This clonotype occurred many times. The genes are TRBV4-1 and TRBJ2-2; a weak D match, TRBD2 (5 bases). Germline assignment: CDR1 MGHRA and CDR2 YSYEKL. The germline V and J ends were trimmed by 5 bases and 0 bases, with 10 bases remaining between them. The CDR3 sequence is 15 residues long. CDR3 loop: CASSSADSNTGELFF. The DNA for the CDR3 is TGCGCCAGCAGCTCAGCGGACTCGAACACCGGGGAGCTGTTTTTT.

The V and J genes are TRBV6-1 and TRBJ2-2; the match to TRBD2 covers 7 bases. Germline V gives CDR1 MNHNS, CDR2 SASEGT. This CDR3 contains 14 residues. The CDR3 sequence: CTGREGLMQGELFF. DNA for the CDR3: TGTACCGGCAGGGAGGGACTCATGCAGGGGGAGCTGTTTTTT.

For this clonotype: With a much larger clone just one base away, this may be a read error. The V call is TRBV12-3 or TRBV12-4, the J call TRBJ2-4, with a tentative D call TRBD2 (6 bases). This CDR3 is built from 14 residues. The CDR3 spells CASRDSGAENIQYF. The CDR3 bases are TGTGCCAGCAGGGATAGCGGAGCCGAAAACATTCAGTACTTC.

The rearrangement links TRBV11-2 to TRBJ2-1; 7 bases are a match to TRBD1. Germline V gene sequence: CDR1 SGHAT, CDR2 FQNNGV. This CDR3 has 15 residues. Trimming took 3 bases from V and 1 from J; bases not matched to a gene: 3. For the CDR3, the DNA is TGTGCCAGCAGCTTCCACAGGGGATCCTACAATGAGCAGTTCTTC. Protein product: CASSFHRGSYNEQFF.

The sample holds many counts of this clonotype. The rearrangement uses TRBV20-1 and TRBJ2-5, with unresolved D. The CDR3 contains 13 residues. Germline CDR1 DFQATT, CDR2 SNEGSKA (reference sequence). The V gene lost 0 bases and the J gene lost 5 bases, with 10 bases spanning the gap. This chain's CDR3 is CSARETVGETQYF. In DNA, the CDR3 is TGCAGTGCTAGAGAAACGGTTGGGGAGACCCAGTACTTC.

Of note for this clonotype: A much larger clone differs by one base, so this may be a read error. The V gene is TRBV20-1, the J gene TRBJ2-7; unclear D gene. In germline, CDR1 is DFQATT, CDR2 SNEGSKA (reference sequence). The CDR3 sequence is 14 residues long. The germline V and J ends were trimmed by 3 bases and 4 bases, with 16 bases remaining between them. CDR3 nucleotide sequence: TGCAGTGCTAGGAACCAGTTAGTCTGTTACGAGCAGTACTTC. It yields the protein CSARNQLVCYEQYF.

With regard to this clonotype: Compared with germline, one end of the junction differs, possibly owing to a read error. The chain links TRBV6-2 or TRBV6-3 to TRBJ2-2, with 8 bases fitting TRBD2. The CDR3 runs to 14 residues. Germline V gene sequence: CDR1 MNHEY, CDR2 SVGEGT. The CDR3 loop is CASMPLAGTGELLF. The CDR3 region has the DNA TGTGCCAGCATGCCTTTAGCGGGAACCGGGGAGCTATTATTT.

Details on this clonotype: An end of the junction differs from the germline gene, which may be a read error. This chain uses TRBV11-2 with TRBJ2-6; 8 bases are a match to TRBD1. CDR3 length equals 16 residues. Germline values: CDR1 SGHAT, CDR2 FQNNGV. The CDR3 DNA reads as TGTGCCGGCAGCTTCCAGGGGGCGGCTGGGGCCAACGTCCTGACTTTC. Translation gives CAGSFQGAAGANVLTF.

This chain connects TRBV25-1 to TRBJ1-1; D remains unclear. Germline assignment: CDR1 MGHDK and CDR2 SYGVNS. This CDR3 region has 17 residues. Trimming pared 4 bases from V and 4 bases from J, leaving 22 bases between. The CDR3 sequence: CASSVVLVRGRSTEAFF. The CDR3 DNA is TGTGCCAGCAGTGTGGTATTAGTTCGGGGAAGATCCACTGAAGCTTTCTTT.

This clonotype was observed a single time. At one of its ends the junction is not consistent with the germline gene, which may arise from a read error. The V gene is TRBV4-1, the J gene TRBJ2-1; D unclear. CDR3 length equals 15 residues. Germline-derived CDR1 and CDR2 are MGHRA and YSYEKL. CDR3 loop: CASSQDNSNYNEQFF. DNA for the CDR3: TGCGCCAGCAGTCAAGATAATAGCAACTACAATGAGCAGTTCTTC.

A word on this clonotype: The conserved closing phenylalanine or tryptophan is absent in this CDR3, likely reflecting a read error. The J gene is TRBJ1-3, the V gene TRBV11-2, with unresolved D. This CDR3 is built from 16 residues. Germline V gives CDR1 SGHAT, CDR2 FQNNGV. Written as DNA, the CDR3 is TGTGCAAGCAGCTTAGCGGGCGCCTTCTCTGGAAGCACCATATATTCT. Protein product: CASSLAGAFSGSTIYS.

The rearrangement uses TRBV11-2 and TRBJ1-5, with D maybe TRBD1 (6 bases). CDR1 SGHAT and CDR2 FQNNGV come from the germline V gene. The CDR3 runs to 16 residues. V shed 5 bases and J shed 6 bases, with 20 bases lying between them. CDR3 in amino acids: CASSPYWGQGTQPQHF. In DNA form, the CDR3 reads TGTGCCAGCAGCCCGTACTGGGGACAAGGAACTCAGCCCCAGCATTTT.

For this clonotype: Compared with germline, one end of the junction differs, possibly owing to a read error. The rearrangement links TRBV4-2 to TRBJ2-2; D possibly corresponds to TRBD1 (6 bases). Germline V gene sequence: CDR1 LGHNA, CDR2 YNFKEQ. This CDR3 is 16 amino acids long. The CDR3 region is CVSSPYVIGGTGELFF. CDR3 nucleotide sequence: TGTGTCAGCAGCCCTTATGTGATAGGGGGCACCGGGGAGCTGTTTTTT.

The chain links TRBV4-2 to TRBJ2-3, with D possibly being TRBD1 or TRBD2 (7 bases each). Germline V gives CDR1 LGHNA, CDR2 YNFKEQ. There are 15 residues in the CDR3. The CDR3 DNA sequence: TGTGCTAACAGCGGTAGGCAGGGGGGGGCAGATACGCAGTATTTT. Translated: CANSGRQGGADTQYF.

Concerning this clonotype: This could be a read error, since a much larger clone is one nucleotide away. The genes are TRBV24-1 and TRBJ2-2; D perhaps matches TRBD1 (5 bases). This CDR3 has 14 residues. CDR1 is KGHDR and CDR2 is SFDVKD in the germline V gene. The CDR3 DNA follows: TGTGCCATCAGTGATGCGGACACCGGACGGCAGCTGTTTTTT. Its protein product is CAISDADTGRQLFF.

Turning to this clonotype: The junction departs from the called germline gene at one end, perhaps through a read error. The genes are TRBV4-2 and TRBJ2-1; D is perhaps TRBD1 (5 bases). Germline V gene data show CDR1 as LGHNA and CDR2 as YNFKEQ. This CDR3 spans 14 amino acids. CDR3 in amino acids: CASSQASGNNELFF. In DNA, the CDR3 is TGTGCCAGCAGCCAGGCATCAGGGAACAATGAGCTGTTCTTC.

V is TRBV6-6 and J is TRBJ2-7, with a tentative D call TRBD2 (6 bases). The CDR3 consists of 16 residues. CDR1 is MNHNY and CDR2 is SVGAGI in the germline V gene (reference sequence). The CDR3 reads CTNSDGGSLPLYEQYV. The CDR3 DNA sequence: TGTACCAACAGCGACGGAGGGTCCCTCCCACTTTACGAGCAGTACGTC.

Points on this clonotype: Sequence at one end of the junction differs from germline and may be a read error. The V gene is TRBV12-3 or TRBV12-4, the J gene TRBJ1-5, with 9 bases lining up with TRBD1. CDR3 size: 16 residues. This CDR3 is CASSFSGTGSGQSQHF. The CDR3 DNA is TGTGCCAGCAGTTTCTCCGGGACAGGGAGCGGTCAGTCCCAGCATTTT.